The 22 T cell receptor beta chains below were found in one sample sequenced in a study of CD8 T cells in Susac syndrome. Reverse transcription of about 0.5 to 1 ug RNA was carried out with random hexamers. TCRdb ran MiXCR on the immunoSEQ multiplex PCR reads and lists one entry per CDR3 protein. The sample contains approximately 150,000 distinct CDR3 sequences, 90% to 95% of which appear only once. What was sequenced was CD4+ T cells from PBMCs. These receptor sequences come from a human donor with multiple sclerosis.

The chain joins TRBV5-1 to TRBJ2-5; perhaps TRBD1 as D (5 bases). Trimming removed 0 bases from V and 4 bases from J, with 7 bases in between. The CDR3 has 13 residues. Germline CDR1 is SGHRS and CDR2 is YFSETQ. The CDR3 here is CASSLEGLETQYF. The CDR3 nucleotides read TGCGCCAGCAGCTTGGAGGGGTTAGAGACCCAGTACTTC.

The V and J genes are TRBV9 and TRBJ2-7; D is unclear. The CDR3 has 15 residues. Germline CDR1 is SGDLS and CDR2 is YYNGEE. V lost 2 bases and J lost 7, with 19 bases in between. Here the CDR3 DNA reads TGTGCCAGCAGCGTCCCGTCAGAATCCGGGCGTGAGCAGTACTTC. It codes for CASSVPSESGREQYF.

This clonotype was recorded once. This chain joins TRBV3-1 and TRBJ1-1, with D hard to call. Trimming stripped 0 bases from V and 4 bases from J, with 9 bases between. This CDR3 has 14 amino acids. In germline, CDR1 is LGHDT, CDR2 YNNKEL (reference sequence). The CDR3 DNA sequence: TGTGCCAGCAGCCAAGACAGGTTAGCCACTGAAGCTTTCTTT. It yields the protein CASSQDRLATEAFF.

This sequence joins TRBV12-1 and TRBJ2-2; the D call of TRBD1 is as the table states it, not checked on the DNA. TRBV12-1 is listed as a pseudogene. The CDR3 runs to 14 residues. The CDR3 protein is CASSFRGNTGELFF. The CDR3 nucleotides read TGTGCCAGCAGCTTCCGGGGGAACACCGGGGAGCTGTTTTTT.

This chain connects TRBV10-2 to TRBJ2-1; TRBD2 matches at 13 bases. Trimming took 4 bases from V and 4 from J; bases not matched to a gene: 1. CDR3 length: 15 amino acids. The V gene's germline CDR1 is WSHSY and CDR2 SAAADI. For the CDR3, the DNA is TGCGCCAGCAGTGTGACTAGCGGGGGGTACAATGAGCAGTTCTTC. Amino acid sequence: CASSVTSGGYNEQFF.

CDR3 nucleotides: TGTGCCAGCAGAGCTAGGGACAGGGGGCTAACAGATACGCAGTATTTT. This gives the protein CASRARDRGLTDTQYF. This chain uses TRBV2 with TRBJ2-3; 12 nucleotides agree with TRBD1. Germline CDR1 is SNHLY and CDR2 is FYNNEI. Trimming at V came to 6 bases and at J to 3 bases, leaving 7 bases not matched to a gene. This CDR3 comprises 16 residues.

The gene calls are TRBV30 and TRBJ1-1; D not certain. This CDR3 contains 11 residues. V was pared by 5 bases and J by 2 bases, with 6 bases between. Per the germline V gene, CDR1 is GTSNPN and CDR2 is SVGIG (reference sequence). CDR3 sequence: CAWVPNTEAFF. The CDR3 DNA follows: TGTGCCTGGGTCCCCAACACTGAAGCTTTCTTT.

J is TRBJ2-6 and V is TRBV20-1, with D perhaps given as TRBD1 or TRBD2 (5 bases each). CDR1 and CDR2 (germline): DFQATT, SNEGSKA (reference sequence). The CDR3 consists of 14 residues. Trimming took off 6 bases at V and 4 bases at J, with 13 bases between the two ends. CDR3 nucleotides: TGCAGTGCCCAAGAGGGGCCCGGGGCCAACGTCCTGACTTTC. This sequence encodes CSAQEGPGANVLTF.

This chain uses TRBV7-9 with TRBJ2-5, with 11 nucleotides matching TRBD1. Unmatched junction bases numbered 3, after V lost 1 base and J lost 2 bases. The CDR3 consists of 16 residues. Germline loops: CDR1 SEHNR, CDR2 FQNEAQ (reference sequence). CDR3 sequence reads: CASSLGDRGLQETQYF. CDR3 sequence (DNA): TGTGCCAGCAGCTTAGGGGACAGGGGGTTACAAGAGACCCAGTACTTC.

The genes are TRBV27 and TRBJ2-7, with D perhaps TRBD1 (6 bases). This CDR3 contains 14 residues. The V end lost 6 bases, the J end lost 1 base, and 13 bases lay between the germline ends. Germline CDR1 MNHEY, CDR2 SMNVEV (reference sequence). CDR3 amino acids: CASSDRPRSYEQYF. DNA of the CDR3: TGTGCCAGCAGCGACAGGCCCCGTTCCTACGAGCAGTACTTC.

In DNA, the CDR3 is TGTGCCAGCAGCGAGGGCAGACTCTATGGCTACACCTTC. Protein: CASSEGRLYGYTF. The V gene is TRBV2, the J gene TRBJ1-2; D gene unclear. The germline CDR1 and CDR2 sequences are SNHLY and FYNNEI. The CDR3 is made up of 13 amino acids. V was shortened by 6 bases and J by 4 bases, with 12 bases between the two germline ends. The full variable domain, rest sourced from reference TRBV2 and TRBJ1-2, is EPEVTQTPSHQVTQMGQEVILRCVPISNHLYFYWYRQILGQKVEFLVSFYNNEISEKSEIFDDQFSVERPDGSNFTLKIRSTKLEDSAMYFCASSEGRLYGYTFGSGTRLTVV.

This rearrangement joins TRBV20-1 to TRBJ1-1; D is possibly TRBD1 (5 bases). This CDR3 is 11 amino acids long. V lost 1 base and J 11 bases, leaving 11 bases between the germline ends. Germline CDR1 is DFQATT and CDR2 is SNEGSKA (reference sequence). For the CDR3, the DNA is TGCAGTGCTAGAGGAGACAGTAAGGCTTTCTTT. Translated: CSARGDSKAFF.

The chain couples TRBV7-9 to TRBJ2-7; TRBD1 might be the D (6 bases). The germline V and J ends were trimmed by 4 bases and 2 bases, with 18 bases remaining between them. The V gene's germline CDR1 is SEHNR and CDR2 FQNEAQ (reference sequence). The CDR3 covers 16 residues. In nucleotides, the CDR3 is TGTGCCAGCAGCTCCATCAACCTCGGACAGCCCTACGAGCAGTACTTC. Translating gives CASSSINLGQPYEQYF.

This clonotype was seen a single time. The chain recombines TRBV10-2 with TRBJ1-1; D remains unclear. The germline CDR1 and CDR2 sequences are WSHSY and SAAADI. V lost 7 bases and J 1 base, leaving 10 bases between the germline ends. CDR3 length: 13 amino acids. In DNA, the CDR3 is TGCGCCAGCATTAGAGATGGGAACACTGAAGCTTTCTTT. Translating gives CASIRDGNTEAFF.

The rearrangement uses TRBV20-1 and TRBJ2-1, with TRBD2 as a possible D gene (6 bases). CDR1 and CDR2 (germline): DFQATT, SNEGSKA (reference sequence). V was clipped by 3 bases and J by 8 bases, with 17 bases between them. There are 14 residues in the CDR3. The CDR3 nucleotides read TGCAGTGCTAGTATACCGGGAGCTGGGGATGAGCAGTTCTTC. Encoded protein: CSASIPGAGDEQFF.

The gene calls are TRBV7-8 and TRBJ2-7; 10 bases agree with TRBD2. Unmatched junction bases numbered 2, after V lost 2 bases and J lost 1 base. The germline V gene has CDR1 SGHVS and CDR2 FQNEAQ. The CDR3 consists of 15 residues. DNA of the CDR3: TGTGCCAGCAGCTTAACTAGCGGGATATCCTACGAGCAGTACTTC. Its translation: CASSLTSGISYEQYF.

The genes are TRBV2 and TRBJ2-7; D might be TRBD1 (5 bases). The CDR3 length is 14 residues. Germline V gene data show CDR1 as SNHLY and CDR2 as FYNNEI. The V gene lost 5 bases and the J gene lost 2 bases, with 13 bases spanning the gap. In DNA form, the CDR3 reads TGTGCCAGCAGTCGACAGTGGGGCCCCTACGAGCAGTACTTC. Amino acids: CASSRQWGPYEQYF.

A word on this clonotype: One junction end does not reproduce the germline sequence, and a read error may be involved. The chain links TRBV30 to TRBJ2-2, with 8 bases matching TRBD1. CDR1 and CDR2 (germline): GTSNPN, SVGIG (reference sequence). The CDR3 length is 17 residues. CDR3 sequence: CASLPRRGPSNTEELFF. The CDR3 nucleotides are TGTGCCTCCCTCCCGCGCAGGGGGCCGTCGAACACCGAGGAGCTGTTTTTT.

This clonotype was counted once. The V call is TRBV30, the J call TRBJ1-5; 7 bases are a match to TRBD1. Per the germline V gene, CDR1 is GTSNPN and CDR2 is SVGIG (reference sequence). The CDR3 has 14 residues. The ends lost 3 bases at V and 1 base at J; junction bases unmatched: 3. CDR3 sequence reads: CAWSGTVSNQPQHF. CDR3 coding DNA: TGTGCCTGGAGCGGGACAGTAAGCAATCAGCCCCAGCATTTT.

V is TRBV12-3 or TRBV12-4 and J is TRBJ1-2; D ambiguous. The CDR3 spans 13 residues. Trimming took 3 bases from V and 4 from J, leaving 9 bases between them. CDR3 residues: CASSFTAGYGYTF. CDR3 DNA sequence: TGTGCCAGCAGTTTTACAGCTGGCTATGGCTACACCTTC.

The chain joins TRBV6-6 to TRBJ2-1; no firm D call. Germline CDR1 and CDR2: MNHNY and SVGAGI (reference sequence). The germline V and J ends were trimmed by 0 bases and 6 bases, with 3 bases remaining between them. This CDR3 spans 12 amino acids. The CDR3 sequence is CASSYSTNEQFF. In DNA, the CDR3 is TGTGCCAGCAGTTACTCGACCAATGAGCAGTTCTTC.

The J gene is TRBJ2-7, the V gene TRBV12-3 or TRBV12-4; D possibly corresponds to TRBD2 (5 bases). The CDR3 totals 14 residues. Trimming cost V 6 bases and J 5 bases, with 17 bases left between them. In DNA, the CDR3 is TGTGCCAGCAGACCCACCCTGACGGGGAACGAGCAGTACTTC. It is translated as CASRPTLTGNEQYF.